Here is one T cell receptor beta chain with its context. The sample belongs to a study of blood T cell repertoires in COVID-19. J was trimmed by 3 bases and V by 7 bases; bases with no gene match: 8. The germline CDR1 and CDR2 sequences are SQVTM and ANQGSEA. The CDR3 loop spans 14 amino acids. Authors' analysis steps: Nucleated cell number was recorded as an estimate derived from reference gene primer amplification. Profiling relied on immunoSEQ multiplex PCR, and the TCRdb table lists in-frame clones only, not all of them. V and J calls plus clone size are reproduced from that table; the DNA served to infer D and trimming. Of about 220,000 clones in the sample, around 84% were seen once.

The rearrangement joins TRBV29-1 to TRBJ1-5; 8 bases are shared with TRBD1. The sequenced sample consisted of peripheral blood. The sequence derives from a man between 50 and 59 years old who had recovered from COVID-19. CDR3 nucleotide sequence: TGCAGCGCTTCGACAGGGGTCCACAATCAGCCCCAGCATTTT. It codes for CSASTGVHNQPQHF.